The rows below give T cell receptor beta chains drawn from one sample of a study of T cells in Graves' hyperthyroidism and ophthalmopathy. TCRdb processed the multiplex PCR reads anew with MiXCR; each CDR3 protein has one entry. The sample contains approximately 400,000 distinct CDR3 sequences, around 15% of which appear only once. The sequenced material came from blood. These receptors originate from a woman aged 25 to 39 with Graves' ophthalmopathy. Both conserved end residues are trimmed from each CDR3.

V gene	CDR3 length	J gene	CDR3 protein
TRBV24-1	17	TRBJ2-1	ATSDGIRRPFGSYNEQF
TRBV18	13	TRBJ2-3	ASSPLSEGPGTQY
TRBV7-2	13	TRBJ1-5	ASSRGDTGYQPQH
TRBV20-1	11	TRBJ2-5	SATSHSPETQY
TRBV20-1	12	TRBJ1-1	SALGQGMNTEAF
TRBV9	14	TRBJ1-1	ASSVGQGGLNTEAF
TRBV20-1	11	TRBJ1-1	SGYGGVNTEAF
TRBV28	14	TRBJ2-1	ASSPRRVQGYNEQF
TRBV28	10	TRBJ2-3	ASGTLLDTQY
TRBV7-2	10	TRBJ1-1	ASSLSISPAF
TRBV10-3	11	TRBJ2-3	ATKERSTDTQY
TRBV15	15	TRBJ2-3	ATSRDLVNPPPDTQY
TRBV24-1	12	TRBJ1-2	ATSDTSRTYGYT
TRBV27	14	TRBJ2-7	ASSLRGVFLGYEQY
TRBV29-1	8	TRBJ1-2	SVGGMGYT
TRBV10-2	14	TRBJ1-6	ASMLWQGGGNSPLH
TRBV5-6	12	TRBJ2-7	ASSSGQGWFEQY
TRBV9	13	TRBJ1-2	ASTLGGQGALGYT
TRBV7-2	13	TRBJ1-4	ASSLAGTGVEKLF
TRBV28	13	TRBJ2-2	ASSLFRGGTGELF
TRBV24-1	14	TRBJ2-5	ATSELAGYGEETQY
TRBV6-5	16	TRBJ1-5	ASSYWAPGQGAMQPQH
TRBV28	10	TRBJ2-7	ASTGSSYEQH
TRBV30	10	TRBJ1-6	AWRGRRGTLH
TRBV7-8	13	TRBJ1-2	ASSLWELGALGYT
TRBV2	12	TRBJ2-5	ASSPRGQGETQY
TRBV18	11	TRBJ1-2	ASSPSTGDGYT
TRBV5-6	15	TRBJ2-2	ASSPGHFFANTGELF
TRBV5-1	13	TRBJ1-6	ASSLAGGDNSPLH
TRBV20-1	10	TRBJ1-1	SADSRNTEAF
TRBV5-4	10	TRBJ2-7	ASSRKNNEQY
TRBV30	13	TRBJ2-5	AWRDLAGPPGTQY
TRBV6-5	12	TRBJ1-6	ASSYSGTNSPLH
TRBV4-1	16	TRBJ1-1	ASSQDPETGVFGTEAF
TRBV6-1	17	TRBJ1-2	ASSEEPGQIRQSYYGYT
TRBV20-1	9	TRBJ2-3	SARVGDTQY
TRBV30	13	TRBJ1-2	AWSFTGREGYGYT
TRBV30	10	TRBJ1-1	AWRETAIEAF
TRBV6-6	12	TRBJ1-1	ASSYSMMNTEAF
TRBV28	13	TRBJ1-1	ASRKKKGVATEAF
TRBV11-3	10	TRBJ1-6	ASSAWGSPLH
TRBV4-1	17	TRBJ2-1	ASSQRVTAGGLNNNEQF
TRBV3-1	14	TRBJ1-6	ASSPGTGMGNSPLH
TRBV4-1	13	TRBJ1-5	ASSRTDSRNQPQH
TRBV10-2	14	TRBJ1-5	ASRNRADGGKQPQH
TRBV10-2	12	TRBJ2-5	ASTTTEYQETQY
TRBV4-2	14	TRBJ1-2	ASSQDAGGTNYGYT
TRBV5-6	12	TRBJ2-7	ASSLGGRSDERY
TRBV7-9	16	TRBJ2-6	ASSLTRVTGSGANVLT
TRBV7-2	13	TRBJ2-2	ASSSRGQNTGELF
TRBV29-1	9	TRBJ1-2	SVAGGTGYT
TRBV20-1	13	TRBJ1-2	SARDPGRAGYGYT
TRBV7-2	12	TRBJ2-7	ASSRLWGDYEQY
TRBV27	12	TRBJ1-1	ASLRPGLNTEAF
TRBV10-3	13	TRBJ2-3	AISDPVRRGDTQY
TRBV7-3	12	TRBJ1-3	ASSPGTVADTIY
TRBV20-1	11	TRBJ1-6	SARRESRAPLH
TRBV14	12	TRBJ1-1	ASSQVNRIGEAF